These T cell receptor beta chains were read from a single sample in a study of blood T cells in healthy people across ages. TCRdb re-analysed the 5' RACE reads in MiXCR, keeping a single row per CDR3 protein. The sample has about 1.6 million distinct CDR3 sequences; about 31% are singletons. The source material was blood. These receptor sequences come from a woman aged 25 to 39 in good health. The CDR3 runs from the conserved cysteine through the conserved F or W. D genes are given only for firm matches. The size entry is marked missing in some rows and otherwise reads once, few, many or a size class.

size	J	D	V	CDR3	DNA
NA	TRBJ2-1	NA	TRBV11-2	CANSLEGSYNEQFF	TGTGCCAACAGCTTAGAGGGGTCCTACAATGAGCAGTTCTTC
NA	TRBJ2-3	NA	TRBV12-3/TRBV12-4	CASNFSGSTDTQYF	TGTGCCAGCAATTTCTCAGGGAGCACAGATACGCAGTATTTT
NA	TRBJ1-5	NA	TRBV7-6	CASSPYQGSNQPQHF	TGTGCCAGCAGCCCCTATCAGGGAAGCAATCAGCCCCAGCATTTT
NA	TRBJ1-4	NA	TRBV9	CASSPRRMSEKLFF	TGTGCCAGCAGCCCTCGGAGGATGTCGGAAAAACTGTTTTTT
NA	TRBJ1-1	TRBD1	TRBV6-1	CASRRGLVTEAFF	TGTGCCAGCAGGAGGGGGCTGGTCACTGAAGCTTTCTTT
NA	TRBJ1-5	NA	TRBV20-1	CSATGTSRSNQPQHF	TGCAGTGCTACCGGGACCTCCAGGAGCAATCAGCCCCAGCATTTT
NA	TRBJ1-5	TRBD1	TRBV24-1	CATSDSSAGTGGYSSNQPQHF	TGTGCCACCAGTGATTCCTCCGCCGGGACAGGGGGTTACTCTAGCAATCAGCCCCAGCATTTT
many	TRBJ2-3	NA	TRBV29-1	CSVPSGFAGQISDTQYF	TGCAGCGTCCCCTCCGGTTTCGCGGGACAGATCTCGGATACGCAGTATTTT
NA	TRBJ2-5	NA	TRBV29-1	CSVSARLETQYF	TGCAGCGTTAGTGCCCGACTGGAGACCCAGTACTTC
few	TRBJ2-7	NA	TRBV16	CASSPVILSEQYF	TGTGCCAGCAGCCCGGTGATATTAAGTGAGCAGTACTTC
many	TRBJ2-1	NA	TRBV6-2/TRBV6-3	CASSRVSYNEQFF	TGTGCCAGCAGTCGGGTCTCCTACAATGAGCAGTTCTTC
NA	TRBJ1-6	NA	TRBV10-3	CAISESIRGGGSPLHF	TGTGCCATCAGTGAGTCGATCCGCGGGGGGGGTTCACCCCTCCACTTT
NA	TRBJ2-4	TRBD2	TRBV28	CASQVGGSERDIQYF	TGTGCCAGCCAGGTGGGCGGGAGTGAGAGGGACATTCAGTACTTC
NA	TRBJ2-5	NA	TRBV10-3	CAISEIRGRPGETQYF	TGTGCCATCAGTGAGATCCGGGGGCGGCCGGGGGAGACCCAGTACTTC
NA	TRBJ1-5	NA	TRBV27	CAGNPTLSTRNQPQHF	TGTGCCGGCAATCCCACATTGTCCACAAGGAATCAGCCCCAGCATTTT